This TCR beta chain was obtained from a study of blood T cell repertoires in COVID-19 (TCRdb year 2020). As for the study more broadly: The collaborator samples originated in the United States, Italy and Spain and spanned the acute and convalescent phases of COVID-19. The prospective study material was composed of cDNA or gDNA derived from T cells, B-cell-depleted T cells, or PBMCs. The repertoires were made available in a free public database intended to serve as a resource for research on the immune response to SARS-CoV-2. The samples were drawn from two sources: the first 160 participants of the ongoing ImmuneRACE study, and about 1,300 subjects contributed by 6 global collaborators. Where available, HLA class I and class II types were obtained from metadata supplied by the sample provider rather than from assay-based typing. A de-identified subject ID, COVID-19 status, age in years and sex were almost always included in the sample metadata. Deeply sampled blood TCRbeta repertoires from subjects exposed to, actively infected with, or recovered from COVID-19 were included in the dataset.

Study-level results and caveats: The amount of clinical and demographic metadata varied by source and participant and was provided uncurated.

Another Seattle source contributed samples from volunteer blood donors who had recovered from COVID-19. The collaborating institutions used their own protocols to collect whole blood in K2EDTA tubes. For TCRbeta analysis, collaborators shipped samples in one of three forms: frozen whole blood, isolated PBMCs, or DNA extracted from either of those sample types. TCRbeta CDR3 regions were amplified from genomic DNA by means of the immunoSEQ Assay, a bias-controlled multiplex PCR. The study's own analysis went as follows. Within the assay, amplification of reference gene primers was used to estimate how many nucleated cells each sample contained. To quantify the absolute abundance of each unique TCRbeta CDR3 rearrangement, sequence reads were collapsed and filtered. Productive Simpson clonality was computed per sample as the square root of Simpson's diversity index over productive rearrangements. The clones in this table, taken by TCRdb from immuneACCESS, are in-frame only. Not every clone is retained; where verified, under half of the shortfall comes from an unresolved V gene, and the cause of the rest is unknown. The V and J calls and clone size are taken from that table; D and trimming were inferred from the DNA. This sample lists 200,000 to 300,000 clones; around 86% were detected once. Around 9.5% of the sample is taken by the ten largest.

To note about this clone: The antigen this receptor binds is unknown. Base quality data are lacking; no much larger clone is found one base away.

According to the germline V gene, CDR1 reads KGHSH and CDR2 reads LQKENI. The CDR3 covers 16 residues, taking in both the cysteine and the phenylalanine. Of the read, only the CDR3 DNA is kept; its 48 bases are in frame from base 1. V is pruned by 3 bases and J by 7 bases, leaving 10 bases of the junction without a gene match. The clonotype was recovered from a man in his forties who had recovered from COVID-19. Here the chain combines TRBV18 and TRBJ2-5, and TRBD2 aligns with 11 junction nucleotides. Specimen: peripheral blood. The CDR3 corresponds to CASSPKTSGTRGTQYF. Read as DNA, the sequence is TGTGCCAGCTCACCCAAGACTAGCGGGACAAGGGGGACCCAGTACTTC.